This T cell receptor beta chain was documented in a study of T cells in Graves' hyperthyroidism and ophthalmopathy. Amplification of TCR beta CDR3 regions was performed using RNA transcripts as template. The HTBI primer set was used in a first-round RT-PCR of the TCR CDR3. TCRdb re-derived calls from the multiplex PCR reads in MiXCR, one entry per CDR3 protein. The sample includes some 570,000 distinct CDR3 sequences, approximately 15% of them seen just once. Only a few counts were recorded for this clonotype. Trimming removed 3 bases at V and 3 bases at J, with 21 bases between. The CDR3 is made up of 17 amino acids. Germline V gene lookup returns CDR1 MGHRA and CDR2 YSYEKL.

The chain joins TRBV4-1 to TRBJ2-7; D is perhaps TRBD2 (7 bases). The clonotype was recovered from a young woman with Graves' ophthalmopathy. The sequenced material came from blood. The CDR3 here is CASSQDGGGSINYEQYF. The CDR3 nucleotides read TGCGCCAGCAGCCAGGACGGGGGCGGGAGTATCAACTACGAGCAGTACTTC.